This TCR beta chain emerged from a study of T-cell reconstitution after alpha-beta-depleted transplantation in children. V lost 4 bases, J lost 6 bases, and 15 bases lay in between. The CDR3 runs 15 residues. Germline lookup yields CDR1 SGHVS and CDR2 FQNEAQ. With regard to this clonotype: A much larger clonotype is one base distant, so this may be a read error.

Library preparation (for TCRbeta) was performed with unique molecular identifiers. TCRdb re-called the PCR reads through MiXCR, storing one row per CDR3 protein. In the table there are about 490,000 distinct CDR3 sequences, roughly a tenth of which are singletons. This specimen was PBMCs, taken before TCRalphabeta/CD19-depleted stem cell transplant. The TCR sequence derives from a child under 10 years old with inherited bone marrow failure, due to receive a stem cell transplant. The chain employs TRBV7-8 and TRBJ2-2; possibly TRBD1 or TRBD2 for D (5 bases each). In DNA, the CDR3 is TGTGCCAGCAGCTCAACCAAGAGGGGCCCCGGGGAGCTGTTTTTT. This sequence encodes CASSSTKRGPGELFF.